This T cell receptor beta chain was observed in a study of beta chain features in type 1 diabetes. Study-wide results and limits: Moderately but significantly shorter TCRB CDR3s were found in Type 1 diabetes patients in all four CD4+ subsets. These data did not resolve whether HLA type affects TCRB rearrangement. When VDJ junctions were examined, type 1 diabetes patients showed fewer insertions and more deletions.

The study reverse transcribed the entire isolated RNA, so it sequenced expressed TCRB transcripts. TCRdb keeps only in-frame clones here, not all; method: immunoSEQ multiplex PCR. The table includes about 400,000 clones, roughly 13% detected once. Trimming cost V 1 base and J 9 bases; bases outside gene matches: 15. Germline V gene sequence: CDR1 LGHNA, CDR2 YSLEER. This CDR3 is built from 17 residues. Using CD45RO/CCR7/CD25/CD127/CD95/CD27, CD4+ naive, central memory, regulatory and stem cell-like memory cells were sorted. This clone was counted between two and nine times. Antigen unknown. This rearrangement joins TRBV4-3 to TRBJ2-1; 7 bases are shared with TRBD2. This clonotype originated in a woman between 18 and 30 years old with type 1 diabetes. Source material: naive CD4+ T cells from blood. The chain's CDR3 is CASSQVEVQRGWSEQFF. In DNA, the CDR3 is TGCGCCAGCAGCCAAGTCGAGGTCCAGCGGGGTTGGAGTGAGCAGTTCTTC.